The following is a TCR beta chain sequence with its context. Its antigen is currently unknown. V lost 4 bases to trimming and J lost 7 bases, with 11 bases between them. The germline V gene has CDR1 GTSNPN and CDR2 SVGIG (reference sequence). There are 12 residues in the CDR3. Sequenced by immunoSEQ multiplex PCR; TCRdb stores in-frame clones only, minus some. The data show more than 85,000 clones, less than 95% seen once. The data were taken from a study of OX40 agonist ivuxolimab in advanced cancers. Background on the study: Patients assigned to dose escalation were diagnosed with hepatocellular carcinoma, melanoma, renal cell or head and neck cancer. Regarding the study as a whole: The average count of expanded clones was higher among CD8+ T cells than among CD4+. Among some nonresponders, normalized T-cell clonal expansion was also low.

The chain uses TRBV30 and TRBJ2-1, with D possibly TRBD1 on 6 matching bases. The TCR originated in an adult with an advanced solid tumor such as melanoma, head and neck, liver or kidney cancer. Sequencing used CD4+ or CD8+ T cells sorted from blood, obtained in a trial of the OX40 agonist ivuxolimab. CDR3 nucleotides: TGTGCCTGGACTAGGGGGAGTAATGAGCAGTTCTTC. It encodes CAWTRGSNEQFF.